Below are 9 T cell receptor beta chains sequenced from a single sample in a study of T cell clonality in common variable immunodeficiency. This table comes from immunoSEQ multiplex PCR, and its TCRdb copy is limited to in-frame clones, with some not included. The sample presents tens of thousands of clones, none singletons. Material for sequencing was peripheral blood mononuclear cells. These receptors originate from a person aged 18 to 75 in good health.

This clone has at least ten counts. CDR3 DNA (partial): TGTGCCAGTAGTATAGGTGGGAGACTAGCGGGGGCACCTAGCACAGATACG. This codes for CASSIGGRLAGAPSTDT. The whole CDR3 sequence reads CASSIGGRLAGAPSTDTQYF. The chain links TRBV19 to TRBJ2-3, with 12 bases that match TRBD2. The read finishes 3 residues shy of the CDR3 end, and the germline J gene is used to complete it. With V trimmed by 1 base and J by 0 bases, 11 bases remained unmatched. The CDR3 sequence is 20 residues long. From germline, CDR1 is LNHDA and CDR2 SQIVND (reference sequence). The whole variable domain, filled in from reference TRBV19 and TRBJ2-3, reads DGGITQSPKYLFRKEGQNVTLSCEQNLNHDAMYWYRQDPGQGLRLIYYSQIVNDFQKGDIAEGYSVSREKKESFPLTVTSAQKNPTAFYLCASSIGGRLAGAPSTDTQYFGPGTRLTVL.

In this sample, this clone turned up many times. The read gets to within 3 residues of the CDR3 end, and the germline J gene fills in the rest. V usage is TRBV30 and J usage is TRBJ1-6; D perhaps matches TRBD1 (6 bases). Trimming took 4 bases from V and 0 from J, leaving 22 bases between them. This CDR3 contains 19 residues. The V gene's germline CDR1 is GTSNPN and CDR2 SVGIG (reference sequence). The CDR3 bases that were read are TGTGCCTGGAACCACCGACAGGTTTCTTTTCGCTCCTATAATTCACCC. Its translation: CAWNHRQVSFRSYNSP. The whole CDR3 sequence is CAWNHRQVSFRSYNSPLHF.

In its sample, this clone was seen many times. The CDR3 end lies 3 residues beyond the end of the read and is filled in from the germline J gene. The chain joins TRBV5-4 to TRBJ1-6, with D perhaps TRBD1 (5 bases). Germline V gene sequence: CDR1 SGHNT, CDR2 YYREEE (reference sequence). The V end lost 4 bases, the J end lost 7 bases, and 6 bases lay between the germline ends. This CDR3 comprises 12 residues. The DNA read from the CDR3 is TGTGCCAGCAGCGCAGGGAATTCACCC. Amino acids: CASSAGNSP. The complete CDR3 reads CASSAGNSPLHF.

This clone was seen a handful of times. The sequenced fragment ends 3 residues before the CDR3 boundary, so the rest is inferred from the germline J gene. The chain joins TRBV18 to TRBJ1-1; 12 nucleotides match TRBD1. J gave up 5 bases and V 2 bases, and 3 bases lay outside the gene matches. CDR1 KGHSH and CDR2 LQKENI come from the germline V gene. CDR3 length equals 15 residues. The CDR3 spells CASSPGTGGVTEAFF. CDR3 bases read: TGTGCCAGCTCACCAGGGACAGGGGGCGTTACTGAA.

This clone was observed a handful of times. The CDR3 end falls 3 residues outside the read, so it is completed with the germline J gene. Other DNA sequences in the sample encode the same CDR3. The chain uses TRBV11-2 and TRBJ2-5, with D hard to call. This CDR3 region has 15 residues. Germline V lookup: CDR1 SGHAT, CDR2 FQNNGV. Trimming took 5 bases from V and 2 from J, leaving 15 bases between them. This chain's CDR3 is CASSTLQEYQETQYF. The sequenced CDR3 bases are TGTGCCAGCAGCACACTGCAGGAGTATCAAGAGACC.

This clone was counted ten times or more. The CDR3 end lies 3 residues beyond the end of the read and is filled in from the germline J gene. The chain couples TRBV20-1 to TRBJ2-3; 8 nucleotides align to TRBD2. With V trimmed by 6 bases and J by 5 bases, 7 bases remained unmatched. CDR1 is DFQATT and CDR2 is SNEGSKA in the germline V gene (reference sequence). The CDR3 has 13 residues. The sequenced part of the CDR3 DNA is TGCAGTGCCAAGCACGGGGGGGGAGATACG. Its translation: CSAKHGGGDT. The whole CDR3 is CSAKHGGGDTQYF.

This clone has ten or more counts. The CDR3 is cut off 3 residues early in the read; its end comes from the germline J gene. The chain couples TRBV11-2 to TRBJ2-1; 7 bases match TRBD1. V trimming: 2 bases; J trimming: 9 bases; junction bases outside the gene matches: 7. The V gene's germline CDR1 is SGHAT and CDR2 FQNNGV. The CDR3 is made up of 14 amino acids. The sequenced CDR3 bases are TGTGCCAGCAGCTTAACCCGAGACAGGGCTGAG. Encoded protein: CASSLTRDRAE. The CDR3 in its entirety is CASSLTRDRAEQFF. Full variable domain (rest looked up from reference TRBV11-2 and TRBJ2-1): EAGVAQSPRYKIIEKRQSVAFWCNPISGHATLYWYQQILGQGPKLLIQFQNNGVVDDSQLPKDRFSAERLKGVDSTLKIQPAKLEDSAVYLCASSLTRDRAEQFFGPGTRLTVL.

This clone appeared a few times. The CDR3 extends 3 residues past the end of the read, so its final part is completed from the germline J gene. This chain joins TRBV19 and TRBJ1-1; D perhaps matches TRBD1 (5 bases). V was clipped by 4 bases and J by 0 bases, with 9 bases between them. Germline V gene lookup returns CDR1 LNHDA and CDR2 SQIVND (reference sequence). This CDR3 is built from 14 residues. This CDR3 reads CASSTGYVNTEAFF. The CDR3 bases that were read are TGTGCCAGTAGTACAGGGTACGTGAACACTGAA.

This clone was observed many times. The CDR3 extends 3 residues past the end of the read, so its final part is completed from the germline J gene. This sequence joins TRBV12-3 or TRBV12-4 and TRBJ1-4; D perhaps matches TRBD1 (6 bases). V dropped 7 bases and J dropped 6 bases, with 6 bases sitting between them. The CDR3 loop spans 11 amino acids. This chain's CDR3 is CASKGDEKLFF. The part of the CDR3 DNA that was read is TGTGCCAGCAAGGGGGATGAAAAA.